The clone carrying this T cell receptor beta chain was seen repeatedly, ten times or more. These data originate in a study of T-cell reconstitution after alpha-beta-depleted transplantation in children. This CDR3 is built from 15 residues. Unmatched junction bases numbered 12, after V lost 7 bases and J lost 7 bases. Germline V gives CDR1 KGHDR, CDR2 SFDVKD. Unique molecular identifiers featured in how the TCRbeta library was prepared. Using its own MiXCR run on the PCR reads, TCRdb lists one record per CDR3 protein. The table shows 700,000 to 950,000 distinct CDR3 sequences, with less than 20% occurring only once.

The chain combines TRBV24-1 with TRBJ2-1; the match to TRBD2 covers 7 bases. This material consisted of PBMCs, mostly from graft donor cells, taken 360 days after TCRalphabeta/CD19-depleted stem cell transplant. The sequence derives from a male patient aged 10-17 years who had a stem cell transplant for acute lymphoblastic leukemia, so the T cells may come from the graft donor. CDR3: CATSRGGDHGNEQFF. The CDR3 DNA reads as TGTGCCACCAGCCGTGGGGGGGACCACGGGAATGAGCAGTTCTTC.